This TCR beta chain came from a study of regulatory T cells in long-lasting Graves disease. Germline values: CDR1 MNHEY, CDR2 SVGEGT. Trimming removed 8 bases from V and 5 bases from J; junction bases left unmatched: 12. CDR3 length equals 14 residues. Documented time point: newly diagnosed GD, antithyroid drugs for less than 3 months. PBMC-derived RNA was used for the TCR library. This clonotype was counted a few times. Relying on iRepertoire HTBI primers and Arm-PCR of CDR3 regions, the team built TCR beta libraries. TCRdb recomputed calls from the multiplex PCR reads with MiXCR, one row per CDR3 protein. The profile shows approximately 470,000 distinct CDR3 sequences, 15% to 20% of them singletons. The same sample was also used in a study of T cells in Graves' hyperthyroidism and ophthalmopathy.

Sequencing was performed on peripheral blood mononuclear cells (PBMCs), taken at new diagnosis, from a patient treated with antithyroid drugs. The rearrangement joins TRBV6-2 or TRBV6-3 to TRBJ2-7; 7 nucleotides agree with TRBD2. The TCR originated in a man aged 35 to 55 with Graves disease. The CDR3 region has the DNA TGTGCCAGCGTCTGGACTAGGAGGCTCCACGAGCAGTACTTC. Its translation is CASVWTRRLHEQYF.